This T cell receptor (beta chain) was found in a study of CD8+CD57+ T cells in acquired aplastic anemia. Study findings and constraints: Patients and controls had in common around 29 CD8+ CDR3 sequences. The study found no significant CD8+ Simpson's diversity difference between patients and controls.

According to the study, genomic DNA was the template for TCR beta VDJ and CDR3 profiling. One entry per CDR3 protein results from TCRdb running MiXCR on the reads. Of some 180,000 distinct CDR3 sequences listed, almost 50% are singletons. Germline-derived CDR1 and CDR2 are DFQATT and SNEGSKA (reference sequence). The CDR3 length is 15 residues. V trimming: 1 base; J trimming: 1 base; junction bases outside the gene matches: 2. Those patients picked for sequencing had displayed CD8+CD57+ cell expansion on flow cytometry. Details on this clonotype: The target antigen is unknown.

Specimen: sorted CD4+, CD8+, or CD8+CD57+ T cells (not recorded which) from PBMCs. V is TRBV20-1 and J is TRBJ2-1; 9 bases align to TRBD2. The clonotype originates from a human donor with aplastic anemia. This CDR3 reads CSARALAGSYNEQFF. DNA of the CDR3: TGCAGTGCTAGAGCGCTAGCGGGGTCCTACAATGAGCAGTTCTTC.